This T cell receptor beta chain was profiled in a study of T cell responses to AZD1222 COVID-19 vaccine. Produced via immunoSEQ multiplex PCR; TCRdb's table is partial and in-frame only. The data contain about 99,000 clones, 70% to 90% of them singletons. This CDR3 has 15 amino acids. Trimming took off 6 bases at V and 8 bases at J, with 22 bases between the two ends. Per germline, CDR1 SNHLY and CDR2 FYNNEI. This chain joins TRBV2 and TRBJ1-2; D gene unclear. The source is an adult in good health. Sequencing used peripheral blood, obtained on day 0 of AZD1222 vaccination. CDR3 residues: CASRAEGPGLGGYTF. CDR3 bases: TGTGCCAGCAGAGCGGAAGGGCCGGGCCTGGGAGGCTACACCTTC. Supplemented by reference TRBV2 and TRBJ1-2, the full variable domain reads EPEVTQTPSHQVTQMGQEVILRCVPISNHLYFYWYRQILGQKVEFLVSFYNNEISEKSEIFDDQFSVERPDGSNFTLKIRSTKLEDSAMYFCASRAEGPGLGGYTFGSGTRLTVV.